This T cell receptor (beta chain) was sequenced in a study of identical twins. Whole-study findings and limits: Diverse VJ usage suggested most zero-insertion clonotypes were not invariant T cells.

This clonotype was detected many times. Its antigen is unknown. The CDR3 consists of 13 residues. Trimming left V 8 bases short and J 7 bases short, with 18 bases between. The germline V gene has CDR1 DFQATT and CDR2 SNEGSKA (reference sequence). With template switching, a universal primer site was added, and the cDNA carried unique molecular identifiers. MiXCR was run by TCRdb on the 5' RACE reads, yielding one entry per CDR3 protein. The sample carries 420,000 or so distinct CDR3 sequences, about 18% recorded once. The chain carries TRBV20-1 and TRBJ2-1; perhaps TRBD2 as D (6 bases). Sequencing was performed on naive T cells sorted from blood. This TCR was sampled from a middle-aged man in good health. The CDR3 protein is CSTTSPGTNEQFF. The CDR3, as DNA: TGCAGTACCACGTCACCGGGGACTAATGAGCAGTTCTTC.